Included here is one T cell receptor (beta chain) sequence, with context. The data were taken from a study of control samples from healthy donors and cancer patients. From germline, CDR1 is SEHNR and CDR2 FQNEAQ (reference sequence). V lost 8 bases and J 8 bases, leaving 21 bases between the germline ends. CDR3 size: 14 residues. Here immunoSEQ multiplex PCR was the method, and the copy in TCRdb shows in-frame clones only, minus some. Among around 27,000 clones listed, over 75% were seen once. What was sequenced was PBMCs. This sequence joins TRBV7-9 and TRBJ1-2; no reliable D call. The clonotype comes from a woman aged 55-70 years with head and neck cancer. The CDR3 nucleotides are TGTGCCAGCTCCTACGCAGGAGGGCTAAAAGGCTACACCTTC. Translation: CASSYAGGLKGYTF.